The TCR beta chain described here comes from a study of PD-1 blockade in classical Hodgkin lymphoma. Only in-frame clones appear in the TCRdb table, and some are missing; sequencing was by immunoSEQ multiplex PCR. The sample lists approximately 65,000 clones; more than 70% were seen once. As for this clone: Its antigen is currently unknown.

CDR1 and CDR2 (germline): ENHRY, SYGVKD. V was trimmed by 2 bases and J by 0 bases, leaving 29 bases between them. The CDR3 is 22 amino acids. No patient escaped relapse after autologous stem cell transplantation, and brentuximab vedotin exposure varied. Study-wide results and limits: The CD4+ diversity rise by C4D1 was clearest in complete responders. Newly diagnosed patients were reported to exhibit reduced baseline TCR diversity relative to healthy donors. Repertoire differences have undefined causes, possibly disease activity or prior therapy.

The chain employs TRBV10-3 and TRBJ1-5, with a tentative D call TRBD1 (5 bases). Sequences were derived from peripheral blood mononuclear cells (PBMCs), sampled at baseline. This sequence originates from a human donor with classical Hodgkin lymphoma. Here the CDR3 DNA reads TGTGCCATCAGTGAGGGGGCAACCGTGGGGGAAATTGAAGGGTATAGCAATCAGCCCCAGCATTTT. Protein sequence: CAISEGATVGEIEGYSNQPQHF.